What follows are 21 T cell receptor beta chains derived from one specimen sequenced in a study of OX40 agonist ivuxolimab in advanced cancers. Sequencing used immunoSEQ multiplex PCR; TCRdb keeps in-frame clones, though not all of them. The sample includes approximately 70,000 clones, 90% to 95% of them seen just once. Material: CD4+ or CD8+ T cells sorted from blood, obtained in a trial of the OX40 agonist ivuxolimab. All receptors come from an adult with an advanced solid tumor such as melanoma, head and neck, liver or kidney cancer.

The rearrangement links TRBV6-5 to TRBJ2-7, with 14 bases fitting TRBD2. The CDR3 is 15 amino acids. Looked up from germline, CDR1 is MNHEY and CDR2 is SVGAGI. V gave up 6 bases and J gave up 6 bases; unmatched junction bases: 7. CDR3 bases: TGTGCCAGCAGAGGGACTAGCGGGAGTTTTGGCGAGCAGTACTTC. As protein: CASRGTSGSFGEQYF.

The CDR3 here is CASSLVSSTDTQYF. The CDR3 nucleotides are TGTGCCAGCAGCTTAGTTAGTAGCACAGATACGCAGTATTTT. The gene calls are TRBV7-2 and TRBJ2-3, with D hard to call. Germline-derived CDR1 and CDR2 are SGHTA and FQGNSA. V gave up 1 base and J gave up 0 bases, with 5 bases separating them. There are 14 residues in the CDR3.

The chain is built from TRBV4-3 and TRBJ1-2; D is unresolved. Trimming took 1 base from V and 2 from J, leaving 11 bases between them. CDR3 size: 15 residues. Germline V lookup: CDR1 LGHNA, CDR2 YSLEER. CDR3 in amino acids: CASSQGVGSNYGYTF. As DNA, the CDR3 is TGCGCCAGCAGCCAAGGGGTGGGCAGCAACTATGGCTACACCTTC.

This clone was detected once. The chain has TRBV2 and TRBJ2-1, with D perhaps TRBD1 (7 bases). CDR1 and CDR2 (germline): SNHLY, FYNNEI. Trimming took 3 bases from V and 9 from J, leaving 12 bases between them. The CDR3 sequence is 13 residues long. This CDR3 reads CASSEAGGSEQFF. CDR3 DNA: TGTGCCAGCAGTGAGGCAGGGGGGAGTGAGCAGTTCTTC.

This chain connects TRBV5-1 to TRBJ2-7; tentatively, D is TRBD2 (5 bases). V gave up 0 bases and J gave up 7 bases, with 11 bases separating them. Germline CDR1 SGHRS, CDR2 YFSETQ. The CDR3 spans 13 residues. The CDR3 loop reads CASSLAEGREQYF. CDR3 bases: TGCGCCAGCAGCTTGGCCGAGGGAAGAGAGCAGTACTTC.

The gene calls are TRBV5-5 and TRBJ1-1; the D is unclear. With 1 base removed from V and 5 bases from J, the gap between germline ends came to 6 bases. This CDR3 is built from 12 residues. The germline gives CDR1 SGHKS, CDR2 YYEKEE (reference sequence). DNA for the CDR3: TGTGCCAGCAGCTTGTGGGAGACTGAAGCTTTCTTT. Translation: CASSLWETEAFF.

CDR3 region: CASSLRTGTDTQYF. CDR3 bases: TGTGCCAGCAGCTTGAGGACAGGGACAGATACGCAGTATTTT. The genes are TRBV7-6 and TRBJ2-3; 8 bases map to TRBD1. J gave up 3 bases and V 3 bases, and 2 bases lay outside the gene matches. The germline CDR1 and CDR2 sequences are SGHVS and FNYEAQ. The CDR3 is made up of 14 amino acids. The variable domain in full, completed from reference TRBV7-6 and TRBJ2-3, reads GAGVSQSPRYKVTKRGQDVALRCDPISGHVSLYWYRQALGQGPEFLTYFNYEAQQDKSGLPNDRFSAERPEGSISTLTIQRTEQRDSAMYRCASSLRTGTDTQYFGPGTRLTVL.

CDR3 residues: CASSPYETGKLPEQYF. The CDR3 DNA follows: TGTGCCAGCAGCCCTTATGAGACAGGAAAGCTACCGGAGCAGTACTTC. The chain employs TRBV7-2 and TRBJ2-7; perhaps TRBD1 as D (6 bases). Germline loops: CDR1 SGHTA, CDR2 FQGNSA. CDR3 length: 16 amino acids. The ends were cut back, 5 bases at V and 7 bases at J, with 24 bases in the middle.

The CDR3 DNA reads TGTGCCAGCAGCCAAGTTGGGGTTGGAACTGAAGCTTTCTTT. It specifies CASSQVGVGTEAFF. The chain combines TRBV4-2 with TRBJ1-1; D ambiguous. The V gene lost 1 base and the J gene lost 5 bases, with 11 bases spanning the gap. The CDR3 is made up of 14 amino acids. CDR1 is LGHNA and CDR2 is YNFKEQ in the germline V gene.

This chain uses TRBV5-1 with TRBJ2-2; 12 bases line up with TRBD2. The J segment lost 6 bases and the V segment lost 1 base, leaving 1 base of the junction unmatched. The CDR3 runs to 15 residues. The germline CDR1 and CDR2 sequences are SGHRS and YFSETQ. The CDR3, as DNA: TGCGCCAGCAGCTTGACTAGCGGGAGGTCCGGGGAGCTGTTTTTT. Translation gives CASSLTSGRSGELFF.

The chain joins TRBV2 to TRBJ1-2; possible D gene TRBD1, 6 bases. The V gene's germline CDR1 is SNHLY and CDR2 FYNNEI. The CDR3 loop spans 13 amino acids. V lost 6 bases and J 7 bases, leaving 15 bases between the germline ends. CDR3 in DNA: TGTGCCAGCAGGACAGGTCTGTCGGTTGGCTACACCTTC. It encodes CASRTGLSVGYTF.

The CDR3 nucleotides read TGTGCCAGTAGTCAGGCCTCGGTTGGTGGCTACACCTTC. It codes for CASSQASVGGYTF. J is TRBJ1-2 and V is TRBV19; D remains ambiguous. CDR3 size: 13 residues. Trimming left V 5 bases short and J 7 bases short, with 14 bases between. In germline, CDR1 is LNHDA, CDR2 SQIVND (reference sequence). The variable domain in full, with the rest retrieved from reference TRBV19 and TRBJ1-2, is DGGITQSPKYLFRKEGQNVTLSCEQNLNHDAMYWYRQDPGQGLRLIYYSQIVNDFQKGDIAEGYSVSREKKESFPLTVTSAQKNPTAFYLCASSQASVGGYTFGSGTRLTVV.

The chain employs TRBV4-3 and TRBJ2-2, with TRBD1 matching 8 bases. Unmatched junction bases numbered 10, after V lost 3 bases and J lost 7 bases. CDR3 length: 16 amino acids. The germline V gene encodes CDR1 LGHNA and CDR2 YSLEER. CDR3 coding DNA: TGCGCCAGCAGCCATCTCCGGGACAGGAGCCACGGGGAGCTGTTTTTT. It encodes CASSHLRDRSHGELFF.

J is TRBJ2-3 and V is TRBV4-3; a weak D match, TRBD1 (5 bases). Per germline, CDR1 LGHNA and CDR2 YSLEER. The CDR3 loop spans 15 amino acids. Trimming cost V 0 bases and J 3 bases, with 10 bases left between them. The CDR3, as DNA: TGCGCCAGCAGCCAAGACAGGGTGATGACAGATACGCAGTATTTT. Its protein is CASSQDRVMTDTQYF.

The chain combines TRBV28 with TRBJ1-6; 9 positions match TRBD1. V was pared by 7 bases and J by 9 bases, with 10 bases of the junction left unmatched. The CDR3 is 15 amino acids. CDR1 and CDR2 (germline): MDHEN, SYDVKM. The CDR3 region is CASKTAGTGRSPLHF. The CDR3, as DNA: TGTGCCAGCAAAACAGCCGGGACAGGGCGTTCACCCCTCCACTTT.

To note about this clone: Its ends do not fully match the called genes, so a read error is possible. The CDR3 loop reads CASRTQGAKTGELFF. As DNA, the CDR3 is TGTGCCAGCAGGACACAGGGGGCGAAGACCGGGGAGCTGTTTTTT. The rearrangement joins TRBV6-1 to TRBJ2-2; TRBD1 aligns across 9 bases. CDR3 length equals 15 residues. Looked up from germline, CDR1 is MNHNS and CDR2 is SASEGT.

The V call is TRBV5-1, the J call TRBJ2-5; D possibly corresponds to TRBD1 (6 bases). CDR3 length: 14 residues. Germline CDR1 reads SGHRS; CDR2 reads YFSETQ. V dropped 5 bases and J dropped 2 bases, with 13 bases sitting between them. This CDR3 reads CASRLGTQQETQYF. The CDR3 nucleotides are TGCGCCAGCAGACTGGGGACACAGCAAGAGACCCAGTACTTC.

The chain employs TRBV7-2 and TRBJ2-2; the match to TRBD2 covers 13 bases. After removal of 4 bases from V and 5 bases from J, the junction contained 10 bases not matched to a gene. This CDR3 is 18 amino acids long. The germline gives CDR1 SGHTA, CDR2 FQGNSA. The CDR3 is CASSSTSGRTGWTGELFF. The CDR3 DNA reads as TGTGCCAGCAGCTCGACTAGCGGGAGGACCGGGTGGACCGGGGAGCTGTTTTTT.

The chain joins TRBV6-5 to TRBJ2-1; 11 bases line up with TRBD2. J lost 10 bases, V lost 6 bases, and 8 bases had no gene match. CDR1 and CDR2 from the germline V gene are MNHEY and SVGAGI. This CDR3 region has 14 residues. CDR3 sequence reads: CASSILAGAGEQFF. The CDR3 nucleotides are TGTGCCAGCAGCATACTAGCGGGAGCTGGAGAGCAGTTCTTC.

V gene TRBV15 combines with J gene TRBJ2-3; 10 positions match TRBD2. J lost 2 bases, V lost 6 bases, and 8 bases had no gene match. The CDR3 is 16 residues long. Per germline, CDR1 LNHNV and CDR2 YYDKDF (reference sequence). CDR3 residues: CATRLGTSVHTDTQYF. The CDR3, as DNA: TGTGCCACCAGATTAGGGACTAGCGTACACACAGATACGCAGTATTTT.

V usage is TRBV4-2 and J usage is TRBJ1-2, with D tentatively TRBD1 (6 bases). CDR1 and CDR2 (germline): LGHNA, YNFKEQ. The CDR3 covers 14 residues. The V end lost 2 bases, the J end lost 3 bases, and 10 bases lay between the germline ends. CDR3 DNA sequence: TGTGCCAGCAGCCAAACGACAGGTCACTATGGCTACACCTTC. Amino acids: CASSQTTGHYGYTF.